This T cell receptor beta chain comes out of a study of cytomegalovirus exposure and HLA in healthy donors. Notes on the study in general: Cytomegalovirus association was assigned to about 180 TCR beta chains.

This CDR3 is 17 amino acids long. J gave up 2 bases and V 0 bases, and 1 base lay outside the gene matches. Germline V gives CDR1 SNHLY, CDR2 FYNNEI. With regard to this clone: No antigen is known for it.

This table comes from immunoSEQ multiplex PCR, and its TCRdb copy is limited to in-frame clones, with some not included. The sample lists some 70,000 clones; more than 85% were seen once. Sequenced input: PBMCs. This clonotype originated in a woman between 18 and 29 years old in good health and CMV-seronegative. J is TRBJ2-7 and V is TRBV2; 16 bases line up with TRBD2. CDR3 residues: CASSEAGLAGGAYEQYF. The CDR3 nucleotides read TGTGCCAGCAGTGAAGCGGGACTAGCGGGAGGGGCCTACGAGCAGTACTTC.